The entry that follows covers one T cell receptor (beta chain) sequence. Antigen: not known. V was cut by 6 bases and J by 0 bases, with 11 bases left in between. The CDR3 sequence is 14 residues long. CDR1 and CDR2 from the germline V gene are SQVTM and ANQGSEA. In the library, individual cDNA molecules carried attached unique molecular identifiers. Each CDR3 protein is one row after TCRdb ran MiXCR on the 5' RACE reads. The profile covers about 100,000 distinct CDR3 sequences, with less than 15% appearing a single time and approximately 2.4% taken by the ten largest. This specimen belongs to a study of early T cells in non-severe SARS-CoV-2 infection. On the study more broadly: Sequencing of unsorted whole blood was done on bulk RNA, leaving chains unpaired. Study conclusions and caveats: Anti-spike CD8 responses were favored in VDJdb matching, and private and CD4 specificities were missed.

The specimen was whole blood. The receptor was isolated from an adult who was a healthcare worker with PCR-confirmed SARS-CoV-2 infection or an uninfected control (not recorded which). V gene TRBV29-1 combines with J gene TRBJ1-4; a weak D match, TRBD1 (6 bases). DNA for the CDR3: TGCAGCGTGGGGGGCCCTGCAACTAATGAAAAACTGTTTTTT. It codes for CSVGGPATNEKLFF.